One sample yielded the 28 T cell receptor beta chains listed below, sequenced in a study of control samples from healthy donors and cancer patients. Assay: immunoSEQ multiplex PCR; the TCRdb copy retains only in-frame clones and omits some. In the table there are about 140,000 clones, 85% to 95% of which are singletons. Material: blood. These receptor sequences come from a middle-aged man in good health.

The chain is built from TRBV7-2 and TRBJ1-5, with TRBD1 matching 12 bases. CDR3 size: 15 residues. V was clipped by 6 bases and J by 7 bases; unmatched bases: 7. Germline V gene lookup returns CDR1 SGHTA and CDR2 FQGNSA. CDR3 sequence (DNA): TGTGCCAGCAGGGGACAGGGGGCTCCGGGACAGCCCCAGCATTTT. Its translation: CASRGQGAPGQPQHF.

The CDR3 here is CATSLQGANYGYTF. The CDR3 coding sequence is TGTGCCACCTCGCTACAGGGGGCGAACTATGGCTACACCTTC. The chain has TRBV19 and TRBJ1-2; TRBD1 aligns across 9 bases. V dropped 10 bases and J dropped 2; count of bases not matched to a gene: 8. CDR1 is LNHDA, CDR2 SQIVND, per germline (reference sequence). The CDR3 length is 14 residues.

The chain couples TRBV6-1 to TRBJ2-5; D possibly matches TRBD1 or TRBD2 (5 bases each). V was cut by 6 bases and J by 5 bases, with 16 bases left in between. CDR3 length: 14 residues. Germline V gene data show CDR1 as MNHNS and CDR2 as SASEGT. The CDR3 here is CASRPGPNWETQYF. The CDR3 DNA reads TGTGCCAGCAGGCCGGGACCTAACTGGGAGACCCAGTACTTC.

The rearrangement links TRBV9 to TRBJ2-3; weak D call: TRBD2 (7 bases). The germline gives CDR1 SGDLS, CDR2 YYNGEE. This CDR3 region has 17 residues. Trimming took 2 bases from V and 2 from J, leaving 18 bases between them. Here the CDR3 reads CASSVQLSGGNTDTQYF. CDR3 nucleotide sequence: TGTGCCAGCAGCGTTCAATTATCGGGGGGCAACACAGATACGCAGTATTTT.

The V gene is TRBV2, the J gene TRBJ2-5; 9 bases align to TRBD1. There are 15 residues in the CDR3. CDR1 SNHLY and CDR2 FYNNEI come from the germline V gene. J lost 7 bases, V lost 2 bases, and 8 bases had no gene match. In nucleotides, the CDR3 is TGTGCCAGCAGTGAACCAAGACAGGGGGAAGGGACCCAGTACTTC. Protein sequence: CASSEPRQGEGTQYF.

In DNA, the CDR3 is TGTGCCAGCGGACCTAATTCACCCCTCCACTTT. Its protein is CASGPNSPLHF. The genes are TRBV6-5 and TRBJ1-6; D not resolved. Per the germline V gene, CDR1 is MNHEY and CDR2 is SVGAGI. This CDR3 region has 11 residues. V lost 8 bases and J lost 6, with 5 bases in between.

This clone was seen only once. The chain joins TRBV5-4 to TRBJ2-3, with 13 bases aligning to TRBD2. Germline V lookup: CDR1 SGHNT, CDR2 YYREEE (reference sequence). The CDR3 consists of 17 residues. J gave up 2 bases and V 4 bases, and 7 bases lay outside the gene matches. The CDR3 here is CASSRGLAGENTDTQYF. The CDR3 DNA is TGTGCCAGCAGCAGAGGACTAGCGGGGGAGAACACAGATACGCAGTATTTT.

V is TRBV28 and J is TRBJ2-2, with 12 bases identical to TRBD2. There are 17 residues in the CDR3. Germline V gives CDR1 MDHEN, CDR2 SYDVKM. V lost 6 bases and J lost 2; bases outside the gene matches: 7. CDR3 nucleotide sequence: TGTGCCAGCAGCTACAGACTAGCGGGAGATAACACCGGGGAGCTGTTTTTT. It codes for CASSYRLAGDNTGELFF.

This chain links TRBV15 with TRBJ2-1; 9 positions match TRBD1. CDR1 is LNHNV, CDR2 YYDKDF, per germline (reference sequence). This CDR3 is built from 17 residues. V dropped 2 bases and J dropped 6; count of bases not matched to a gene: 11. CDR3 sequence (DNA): TGTGCCACCAGCAGATCCAACACAGGGGGCGGATCCAATGAGCAGTTCTTC. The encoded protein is CATSRSNTGGGSNEQFF. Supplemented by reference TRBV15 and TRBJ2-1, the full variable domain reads DAMVIQNPRYQVTQFGKPVTLSCSQTLNHNVMYWYQQKSSQAPKLLFHYYDKDFNNEADTPDNFQSRRPNTSFCFLDIRSPGLGDTAMYLCATSRSNTGGGSNEQFFGPGTRLTVL.

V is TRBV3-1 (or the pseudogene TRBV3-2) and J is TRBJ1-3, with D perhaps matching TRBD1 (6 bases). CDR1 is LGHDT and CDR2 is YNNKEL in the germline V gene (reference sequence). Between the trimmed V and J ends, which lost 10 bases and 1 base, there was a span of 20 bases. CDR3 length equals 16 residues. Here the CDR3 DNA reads TGTGCCACAATGTCCCGGGACAAATTGTCTGGAAACACCATATATTTT. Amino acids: CATMSRDKLSGNTIYF.

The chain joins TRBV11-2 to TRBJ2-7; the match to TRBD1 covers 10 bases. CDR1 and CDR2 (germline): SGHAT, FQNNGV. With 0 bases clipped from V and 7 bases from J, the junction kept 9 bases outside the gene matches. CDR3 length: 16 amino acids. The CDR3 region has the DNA TGTGCCAGCAGCTTAGATTACGGGACAGGGGCTATAGAGCAGTACTTC. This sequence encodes CASSLDYGTGAIEQYF. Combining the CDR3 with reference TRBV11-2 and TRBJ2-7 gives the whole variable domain EAGVAQSPRYKIIEKRQSVAFWCNPISGHATLYWYQQILGQGPKLLIQFQNNGVVDDSQLPKDRFSAERLKGVDSTLKIQPAKLEDSAVYLCASSLDYGTGAIEQYFGPGTRLTVT.

CDR3 DNA: TGTGCCAGCAGGAGCGGACAGGGTAGGACTAATGAAAAACTGTTTTTT. It encodes CASRSGQGRTNEKLFF. The chain carries TRBV2 and TRBJ1-4, with 8 bases that match TRBD1. The CDR3 is 16 amino acids. Germline values: CDR1 SNHLY, CDR2 FYNNEI. The V and J ends lost 6 bases and 2 bases, in that order; junction bases with no gene match: 8.

The CDR3 nucleotides are TGCGCCAGCAGCCAAGTGCCGGTAGGGCAGGGCCGTCGGACAGATACGCAGTATTTT. It yields the protein CASSQVPVGQGRRTDTQYF. This chain connects TRBV4-3 to TRBJ2-3, with D perhaps TRBD1 (5 bases). CDR1 LGHNA and CDR2 YSLEER come from the germline V gene. Trimming pared 1 base from V and 3 bases from J, leaving 23 bases between. The CDR3 runs 19 residues.

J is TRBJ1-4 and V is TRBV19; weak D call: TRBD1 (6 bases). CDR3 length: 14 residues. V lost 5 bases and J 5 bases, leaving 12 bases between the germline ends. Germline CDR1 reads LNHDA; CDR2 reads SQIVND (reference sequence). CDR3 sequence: CASSPGTRNEKLFF. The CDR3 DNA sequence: TGTGCCAGTAGTCCCGGGACACGAAATGAAAAACTGTTTTTT.

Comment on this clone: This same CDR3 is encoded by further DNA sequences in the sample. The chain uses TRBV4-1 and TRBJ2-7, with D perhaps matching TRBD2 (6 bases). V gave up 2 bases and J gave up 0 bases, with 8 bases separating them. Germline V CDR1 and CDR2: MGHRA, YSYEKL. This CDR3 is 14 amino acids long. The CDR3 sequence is CASSQPGSSYEQYF. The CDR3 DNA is TGCGCCAGCAGCCAACCCGGGAGCTCCTACGAGCAGTACTTC.

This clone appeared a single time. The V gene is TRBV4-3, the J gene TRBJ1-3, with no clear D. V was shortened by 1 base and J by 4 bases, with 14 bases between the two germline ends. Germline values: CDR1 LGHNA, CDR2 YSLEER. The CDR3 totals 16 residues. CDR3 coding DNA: TGCGCCAGCAGCCAAGCTTTTAATGGGCAGGGAAACACCATATATTTT. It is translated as CASSQAFNGQGNTIYF.

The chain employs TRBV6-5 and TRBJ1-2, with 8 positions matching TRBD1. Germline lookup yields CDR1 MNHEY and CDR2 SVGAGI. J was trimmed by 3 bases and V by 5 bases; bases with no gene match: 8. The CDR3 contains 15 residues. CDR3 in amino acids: CASSTGQGSDYGYTF. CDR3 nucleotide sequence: TGTGCCAGCAGTACAGGACAGGGATCCGACTATGGCTACACCTTC.

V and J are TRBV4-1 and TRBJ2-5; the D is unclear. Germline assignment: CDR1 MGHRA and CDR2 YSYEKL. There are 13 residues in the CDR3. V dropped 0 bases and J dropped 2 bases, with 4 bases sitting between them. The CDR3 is CASSQEPQETQYF. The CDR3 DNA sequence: TGCGCCAGCAGCCAAGAACCTCAAGAGACCCAGTACTTC.

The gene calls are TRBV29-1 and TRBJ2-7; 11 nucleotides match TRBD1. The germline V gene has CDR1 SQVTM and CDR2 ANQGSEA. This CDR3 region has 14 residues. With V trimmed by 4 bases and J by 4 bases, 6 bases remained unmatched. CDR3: CSVVWTGGGYEQYF. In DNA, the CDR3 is TGCAGCGTTGTTTGGACAGGGGGCGGTTACGAGCAGTACTTC.

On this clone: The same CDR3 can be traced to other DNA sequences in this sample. CDR3 amino acids: CASSEALEGPRRQPQHF. CDR3 DNA sequence: TGTGCCAGCAGTGAAGCGCTTGAGGGACCGAGGAGGCAGCCCCAGCATTTT. The rearrangement uses TRBV6-1 and TRBJ1-5; perhaps TRBD1 as D (5 bases). The CDR3 covers 17 residues. V lost 0 bases and J 7 bases, leaving 19 bases between the germline ends. Germline assignment: CDR1 MNHNS and CDR2 SASEGT.

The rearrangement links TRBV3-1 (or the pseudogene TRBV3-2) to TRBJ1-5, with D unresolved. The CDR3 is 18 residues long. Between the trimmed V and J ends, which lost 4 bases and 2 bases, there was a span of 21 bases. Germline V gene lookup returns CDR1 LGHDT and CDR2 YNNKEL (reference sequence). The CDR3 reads CASSPSRPGGGGNQPQHF. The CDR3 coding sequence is TGTGCCAGCAGCCCCTCGAGGCCGGGCGGTGGGGGCAATCAGCCCCAGCATTTT.

Written as DNA, the CDR3 is TGCGCCAGCAGCTTGTTGCAAACCTACGAGCAGTACTTC. It is translated as CASSLLQTYEQYF. The rearrangement links TRBV5-1 to TRBJ2-7, with D unclear. The V gene lost 1 base and the J gene lost 2 bases, with 7 bases spanning the gap. Germline V gene sequence: CDR1 SGHRS, CDR2 YFSETQ. This CDR3 has 13 residues.

The CDR3 DNA reads TGCGCCAGCAGTGGTTTGGCGGCCCCGGTAAATGAGCAGTTCTTC. This encodes CASSGLAAPVNEQFF. The V call is TRBV10-1, the J call TRBJ2-1, with unresolved D. V shed 4 bases and J shed 7 bases, with 17 bases lying between them. Germline assignment: CDR1 WNHNN and CDR2 SYGVQD (reference sequence). The CDR3 contains 15 residues.

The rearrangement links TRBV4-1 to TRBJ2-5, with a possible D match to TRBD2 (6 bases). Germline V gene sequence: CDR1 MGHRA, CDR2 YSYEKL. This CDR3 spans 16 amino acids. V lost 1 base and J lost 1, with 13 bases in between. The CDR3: CASSQASGLFQETQYF. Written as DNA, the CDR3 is TGCGCCAGCAGCCAAGCCTCGGGACTGTTCCAAGAGACCCAGTACTTC.

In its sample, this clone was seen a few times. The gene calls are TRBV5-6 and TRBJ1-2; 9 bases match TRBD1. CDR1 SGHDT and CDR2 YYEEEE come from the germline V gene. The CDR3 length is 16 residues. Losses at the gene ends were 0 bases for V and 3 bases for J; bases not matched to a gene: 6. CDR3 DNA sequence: TGTGCCAGCAGCTTGGAGGGACAGGGACGCCACTATGGCTACACCTTC. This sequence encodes CASSLEGQGRHYGYTF.

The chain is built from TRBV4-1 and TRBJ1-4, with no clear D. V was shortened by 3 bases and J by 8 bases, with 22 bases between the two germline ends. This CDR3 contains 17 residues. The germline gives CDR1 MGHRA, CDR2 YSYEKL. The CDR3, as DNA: TGCGCCAGCAGCCACCCACTACGGAGAGGAGTACGCGAAAAACTGTTTTTT. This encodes CASSHPLRRGVREKLFF.

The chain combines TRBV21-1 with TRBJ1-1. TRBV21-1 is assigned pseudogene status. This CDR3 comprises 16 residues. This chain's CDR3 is CASSMGGRGPNTEAFF. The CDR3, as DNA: TGTGCCAGCAGCATGGGGGGCAGGGGCCCGAACACTGAAGCTTTCTTT.

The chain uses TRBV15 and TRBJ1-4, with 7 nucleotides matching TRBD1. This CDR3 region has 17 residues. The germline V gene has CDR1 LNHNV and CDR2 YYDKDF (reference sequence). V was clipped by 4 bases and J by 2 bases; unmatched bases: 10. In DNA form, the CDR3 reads TGTGCCACCAGCACGCTAGAGACAGGGCAGACTAATGAAAAACTGTTTTTT. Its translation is CATSTLETGQTNEKLFF. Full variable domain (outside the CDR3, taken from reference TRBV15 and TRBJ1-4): DAMVIQNPRYQVTQFGKPVTLSCSQTLNHNVMYWYQQKSSQAPKLLFHYYDKDFNNEADTPDNFQSRRPNTSFCFLDIRSPGLGDTAMYLCATSTLETGQTNEKLFFGSGTQLSVL.